These 2 T cell receptor beta chains came from one sample sequenced in a study of radiation and T cells in renal cell carcinoma. Data came from immunoSEQ multiplex PCR; TCRdb stores just in-frame clones and leaves some out. The top ten hold around 4.4% of the sample, which has around 140,000 clones, about 87% seen once. Time point: baseline pretreatment blood. As for treatment: 15 Gy SBRT to primary tumor, nephrectomy 4 weeks later. Sequenced material: blood, taken from a patient whose treatment included radiotherapy and nephrectomy. Every receptor here comes from a woman aged 70-85 years with renal cell carcinoma.

The chain recombines TRBV10-3 with TRBJ2-2; D perhaps matches TRBD1 (5 bases). Germline lookup yields CDR1 ENHRY and CDR2 SYGVKD. The CDR3 is made up of 15 amino acids. V lost 2 bases and J 1 base, leaving 8 bases between the germline ends. The CDR3 DNA is TGTGCCATCAGTGAGGCGCAGGGGAACACCGGGGAGCTGTTTTTT. Protein: CAISEAQGNTGELFF.

This clone was counted only a few times. The rearrangement links TRBV10-2 to TRBJ1-5; D is ambiguous. V lost 8 bases and J lost 7, with 6 bases in between. Germline V lookup: CDR1 WSHSY, CDR2 SAAADI. CDR3 length equals 10 residues. In DNA, the CDR3 is TGCGCCAGCGGAATCCAGCCCCAGCATTTT. Translated, it gives CASGIQPQHF.